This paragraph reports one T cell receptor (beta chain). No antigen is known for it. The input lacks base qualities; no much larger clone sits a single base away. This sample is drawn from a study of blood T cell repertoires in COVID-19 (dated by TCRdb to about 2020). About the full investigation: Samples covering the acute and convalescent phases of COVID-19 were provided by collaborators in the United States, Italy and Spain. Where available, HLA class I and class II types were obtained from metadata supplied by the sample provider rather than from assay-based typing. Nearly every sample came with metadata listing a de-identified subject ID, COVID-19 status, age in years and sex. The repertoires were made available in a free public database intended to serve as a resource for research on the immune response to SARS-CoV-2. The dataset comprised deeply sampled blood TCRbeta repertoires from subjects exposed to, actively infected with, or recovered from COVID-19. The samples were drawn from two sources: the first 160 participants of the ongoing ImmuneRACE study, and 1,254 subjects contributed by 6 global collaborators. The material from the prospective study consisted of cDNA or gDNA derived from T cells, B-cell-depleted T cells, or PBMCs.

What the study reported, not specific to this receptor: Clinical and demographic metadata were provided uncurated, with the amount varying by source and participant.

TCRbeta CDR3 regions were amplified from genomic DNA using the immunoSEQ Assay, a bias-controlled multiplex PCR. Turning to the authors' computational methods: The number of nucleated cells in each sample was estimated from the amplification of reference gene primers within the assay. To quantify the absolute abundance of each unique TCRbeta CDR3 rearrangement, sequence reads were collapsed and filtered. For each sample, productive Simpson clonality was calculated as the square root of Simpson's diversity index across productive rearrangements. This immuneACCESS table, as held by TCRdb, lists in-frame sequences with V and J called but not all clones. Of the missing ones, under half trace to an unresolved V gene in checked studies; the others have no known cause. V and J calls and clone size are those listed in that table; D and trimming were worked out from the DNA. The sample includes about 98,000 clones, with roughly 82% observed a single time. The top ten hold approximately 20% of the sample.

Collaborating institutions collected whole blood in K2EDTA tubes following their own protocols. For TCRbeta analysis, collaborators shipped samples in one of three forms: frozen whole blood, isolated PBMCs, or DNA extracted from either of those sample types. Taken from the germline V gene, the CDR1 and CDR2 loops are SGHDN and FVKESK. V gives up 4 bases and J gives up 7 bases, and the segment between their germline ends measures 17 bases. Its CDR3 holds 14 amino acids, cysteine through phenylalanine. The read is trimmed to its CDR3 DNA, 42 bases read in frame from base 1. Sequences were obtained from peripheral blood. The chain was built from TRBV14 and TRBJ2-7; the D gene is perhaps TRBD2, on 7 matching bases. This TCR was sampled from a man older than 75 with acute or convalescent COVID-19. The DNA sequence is TGTGCCAGCAGCCCTGCGGGGGCCCCAAGGGAGCAGTACTTC. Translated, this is CASSPAGAPREQYF.